This T cell receptor (beta chain) was retrieved from a study of blood T cells in healthy people across ages. Whole-study results and caveats: Whereas aged donors had fewer naive CD4+ cells, long-lived donors had more of them and higher diversity.

Through a sample-barcoded 5' primer and a J-beta primer mix, a second PCR was run for roughly 6 to 12 cycles. Unique molecular identifiers of 12 random nucleotides labeled each cDNA. TCRdb reprocessed the 5' RACE reads via MiXCR and lists one record per CDR3 protein. Among 890,000 or so distinct CDR3 sequences listed, around two thirds were seen once. V was pared by 7 bases and J by 9 bases, with 14 bases of the junction left unmatched. CDR3 length: 15 amino acids. Details on this clonotype: Its matching antigen is unknown.

The receptor was derived from a man under 40 in good health. The sequenced material came from blood. The chain joins TRBV12-3 or TRBV12-4 to TRBJ1-5; 8 bases line up with TRBD1. The DNA for the CDR3 is TGTGCCAGCACCCCAGGGGGCCACTACGCTGGGCCCCAGCATTTT. As protein: CASTPGGHYAGPQHF.